These T cell receptor beta chains were read from a single sample in a study of identical twins. TCRdb re-called the 5' RACE reads through MiXCR, storing one row per CDR3 protein. The sample carries 200,000 to 250,000 distinct CDR3 sequences, about 7% recorded once. The same data also contributed to another study, on yellow fever vaccine responses in identical twins.

The sample comprised memory (CD45RO+) T cells sorted from blood. The receptors stem from a woman in her late teens or twenties in good health. CDR3s include the opening cysteine and the closing phenylalanine or tryptophan. For some rows the clone size is stated as once, few or many, or as a class when expanded; others skip it.

CDR3 length	V gene	J gene	clone size	CDR3 protein
12	TRBV18	TRBJ1-2	once	CASSRSKEGYTF
15	TRBV5-1	TRBJ2-2	NA	CASSLGHRYTGELFF
13	TRBV2	TRBJ1-2	many	CASSGSQGSGYTF
14	TRBV10-3	TRBJ2-1	NA	CATENSTSGAEQFF
15	TRBV3-1	TRBJ2-3	NA	CASSRGAGSTDTQYF
15	TRBV20-1	TRBJ2-1	few	CSASRSGGAYNEQFF
15	TRBV4-1	TRBJ1-2	few	CASSRSLSADYGYTF
15	TRBV5-1	TRBJ2-3	many	CASSLGDRDTDTQYF
15	TRBV28	TRBJ2-1	few	CASWGPSNTYNEQFF
21	TRBV28	TRBJ2-1	NA	CASSFLYSGVQGRYSYNEQFF
20	TRBV4-1	TRBJ2-1	many	CASSPMGLAGGPRSYNEQFF
15	TRBV4-1	TRBJ1-5	many	CASSQDGQGSQPQHF
11	TRBV10-3	TRBJ1-1	many	CGSGNYTEAFF
15	TRBV5-1	TRBJ1-5	NA	CASSLDGGYNQPQHF
15	TRBV4-1	TRBJ1-2	many	CASSQAGTANYGYTF
15	TRBV28	TRBJ2-1	few	CASSPSSLGDHEQFF
15	TRBV27	TRBJ1-5	many	CASSPDRAFNQPQHF
13	TRBV5-6	TRBJ1-4	NA	CASNRPGGIKLFF
12	TRBV28	TRBJ2-1	few	CASSFGPFEQFF
12	TRBV7-2	TRBJ2-7	few	CASWTGEYEQYF
13	TRBV5-5	TRBJ2-2	many	CASSRTNIGELFF
15	TRBV12-3/TRBV12-4	TRBJ2-3	NA	CASSFSQGVGDTRYF
14	TRBV20-1	TRBJ1-1	NA	CSARRLGVNTEAFF
13	TRBV7-2	TRBJ2-1	few	CASGRGHTNEQFF
15	TRBV7-9	TRBJ1-1	NA	CASSLVGAFGTEAFF
14	TRBV2	TRBJ1-1	few	CASSVRRANTEAFF
16	TRBV18	TRBJ2-7	few	CASSPPGAGISYEQYF
13	TRBV18	TRBJ2-1	many	CASSPPTSWEQFF
13	TRBV28	TRBJ2-1	NA	CASRDASRDEQFF
15	TRBV3-1	TRBJ2-2	many	CASSFGGPSPGELFF
15	TRBV5-1	TRBJ2-7	many	CASSLVTEGSAEQYF
18	TRBV5-1	TRBJ2-1	NA	CASSSNPTGEYSYNEQFF
12	TRBV18	TRBJ1-1	many	CASTQGNTEAFF
18	TRBV28	TRBJ2-6	NA	CASSLNRGLSSGANVLTF
16	TRBV4-2	TRBJ2-7	NA	CASSQLSGRASYEQYF
12	TRBV4-2	TRBJ2-7	NA	CASSQRNDEQYF
11	TRBV12-3/TRBV12-4	TRBJ2-5	many	CASSFIETQYF
20	TRBV5-1	TRBJ2-1	many	CASSLTRGVGIISPYNEQFF
15	TRBV28	TRBJ2-1	many	CASRIPGLADNEQFF
13	TRBV12-3/TRBV12-4	TRBJ2-1	few	CASTDVGINEQFF
14	TRBV3-1	TRBJ1-1	few	CASSQLDRGTEAFF